Below are 10 T cell receptor beta chains sequenced from a single sample in a study of blood T cells in healthy people across ages. The use of a sample-barcoded 5' primer and a J-beta primer mix characterized a second PCR of about 7 to 12 cycles. MiXCR, applied by TCRdb to the 5' RACE reads, yields one record per CDR3 protein. The profile shows more than 650,000 distinct CDR3 sequences, roughly 53% of them singletons. Sequencing input: blood. The source is a man older than 75 in good health.

The genes are TRBV7-2 and TRBJ2-7; possibly TRBD2 for D (6 bases). The better agreement between TRBJ2-5 and the DNA end casts doubt on the J call. Germline V gene lookup returns CDR1 SGHTA and CDR2 FQGNSA. This CDR3 has 16 amino acids. The CDR3 reads CASSKRAARMGGTQYF. CDR3 coding DNA: TGTGCCAGCAGCAAGCGAGCAGCGAGGATGGGGGGGACCCAGTACTTC.

The rearrangement links TRBV7-8 to TRBJ2-7, with a possible D match to TRBD2 (6 bases). This CDR3 contains 17 residues. The V gene's germline CDR1 is SGHVS and CDR2 FQNEAQ. V was clipped by 1 base and J by 1 base, with 17 bases between them. CDR3 in DNA: TGTGCCAGCAGCTTAGGGCTGGAGGGAGTTGTGTCCTACGAGCAGTACTTC. Translation: CASSLGLEGVVSYEQYF.

This rearrangement joins TRBV6-1 to TRBJ2-1; D might be TRBD2 (6 bases). This CDR3 has 11 residues. Looked up from germline, CDR1 is MNHNS and CDR2 is SASEGT. V lost 2 bases to trimming and J lost 12 bases, with 8 bases between them. The CDR3 here is CASSEWRGQFF. CDR3 coding DNA: TGTGCCAGCAGTGAATGGAGGGGGCAGTTCTTC.

The rearrangement uses TRBV7-2 and TRBJ1-2; tentative D call: TRBD1 (5 bases). The CDR3 has 15 residues. Trimming left V 5 bases short and J 2 bases short, with 15 bases between. Germline CDR1 reads SGHTA; CDR2 reads FQGNSA. CDR3 protein: CASSITVGANYGYTF. The CDR3 DNA sequence: TGTGCCAGCAGCATTACCGTTGGGGCCAACTATGGCTACACCTTC.

The chain joins TRBV20-1 to TRBJ2-1, with D unclear. This CDR3 has 13 amino acids. Trimming took 1 base from V and 6 from J, leaving 10 bases between them. Germline assignment: CDR1 DFQATT and CDR2 SNEGSKA (reference sequence). The CDR3 protein is CSARARLFNEQFF. DNA for the CDR3: TGCAGTGCTAGAGCCCGGCTATTCAATGAGCAGTTCTTC.

This clonotype occurred a few times. This chain joins TRBV29-1 and TRBJ2-7, with 8 bases matching TRBD1. The ends lost 4 bases at V and 2 bases at J; junction bases unmatched: 10. Germline V gene lookup returns CDR1 SQVTM and CDR2 ANQGSEA. This CDR3 has 15 amino acids. CDR3 in amino acids: CSVGGQGSRTYEQYF. CDR3 sequence (DNA): TGCAGCGTTGGCGGACAGGGCTCGCGGACCTACGAGCAGTACTTC.

This rearrangement joins TRBV2 to TRBJ2-7; 16 nucleotides match TRBD2. The J call may be wrong; the DNA end is better matched by TRBJ2-5. CDR3 length: 14 amino acids. Germline lookup yields CDR1 SNHLY and CDR2 FYNNEI. CDR3: CAGGLAGGEETQYF. Here the CDR3 DNA reads TGTGCCGGGGGACTAGCGGGAGGGGAAGAGACCCAGTACTTC.

The chain uses TRBV28 and TRBJ2-3; 8 nucleotides line up with TRBD1. There are 15 residues in the CDR3. Per the germline V gene, CDR1 is MDHEN and CDR2 is SYDVKM. Germline trimming cut 4 bases from V and 4 bases from J; bases unmatched to any gene: 7. CDR3 nucleotides: TGTGCCAGCAGTTCCGCCGGGACAGGTGCAGATACGCAGTATTTT. Its translation: CASSSAGTGADTQYF.

The chain uses TRBV27 and TRBJ1-1, with 8 bases lining up with TRBD1. After removal of 5 bases from V and 5 bases from J, the junction contained 10 bases not matched to a gene. The germline CDR1 and CDR2 sequences are MNHEY and SMNVEV (reference sequence). The CDR3 consists of 15 residues. CDR3 sequence: CASSTSWDRRTEAFF. The DNA for the CDR3 is TGTGCCAGCAGTACCTCGTGGGACAGGAGGACTGAAGCTTTCTTT.

V gene TRBV3-1 combines with J gene TRBJ2-1; 8 bases line up with TRBD2. Germline V CDR1 and CDR2: LGHDT, YNNKEL (reference sequence). The trim removed 3 bases at V and 0 bases at J, leaving 10 bases unmatched. The CDR3 covers 18 residues. DNA of the CDR3: TGTGCCAGCAGCCAGGATCTGGAGCGGGGGAGCTCCTACAATGAGCAGTTCTTC. Translated, it gives CASSQDLERGSSYNEQFF.